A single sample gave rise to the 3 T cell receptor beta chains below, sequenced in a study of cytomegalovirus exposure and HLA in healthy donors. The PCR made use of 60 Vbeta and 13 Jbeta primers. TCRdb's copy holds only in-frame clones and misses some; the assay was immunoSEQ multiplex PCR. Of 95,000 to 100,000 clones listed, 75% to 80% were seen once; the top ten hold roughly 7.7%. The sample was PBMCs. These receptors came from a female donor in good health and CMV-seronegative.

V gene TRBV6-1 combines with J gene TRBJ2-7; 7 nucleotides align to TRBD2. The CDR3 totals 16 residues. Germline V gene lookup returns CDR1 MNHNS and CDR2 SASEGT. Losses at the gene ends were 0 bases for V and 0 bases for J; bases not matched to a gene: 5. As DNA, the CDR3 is TGTGCCAGCAGTGAAGCGGGGGGGAGGGACTCCTACGAGCAGTACTTC. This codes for CASSEAGGRDSYEQYF.

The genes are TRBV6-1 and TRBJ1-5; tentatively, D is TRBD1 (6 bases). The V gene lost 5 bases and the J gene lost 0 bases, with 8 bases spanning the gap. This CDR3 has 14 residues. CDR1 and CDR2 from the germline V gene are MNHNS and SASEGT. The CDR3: CASSTDSSNQPQHF. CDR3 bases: TGTGCCAGCAGTACGGACAGTAGCAATCAGCCCCAGCATTTT.

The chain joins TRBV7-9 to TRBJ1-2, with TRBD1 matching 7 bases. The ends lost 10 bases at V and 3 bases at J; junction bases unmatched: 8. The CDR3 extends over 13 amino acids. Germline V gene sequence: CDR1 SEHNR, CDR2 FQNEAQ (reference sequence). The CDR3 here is CAILGGPDYGYTF. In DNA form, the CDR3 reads TGTGCCATCCTAGGGGGCCCGGACTATGGCTACACCTTC.